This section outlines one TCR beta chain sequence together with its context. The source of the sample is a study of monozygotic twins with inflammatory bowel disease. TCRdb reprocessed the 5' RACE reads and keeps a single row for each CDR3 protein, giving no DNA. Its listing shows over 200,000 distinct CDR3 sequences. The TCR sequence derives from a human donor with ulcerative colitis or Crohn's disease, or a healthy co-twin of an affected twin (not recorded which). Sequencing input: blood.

The CDR3 loop is CASNSGRGAYNEQFF. The chain uses TRBV7-2 and TRBJ2-1; TCRdb names TRBD2, which stays unverified in the absence of DNA. This CDR3 is built from 15 residues. The germline gives CDR1 SGHTA, CDR2 FQGNSA. Variable domain in full (rest from reference TRBV7-2 and TRBJ2-1): GAGVSQSPSNKVTEKGKDVELRCDPISGHTALYWYRQSLGQGLEFLIYFQGNSAPDKSGLPSDRFSAERTGGSVSTLTIQRTQQEDSAVYLCASNSGRGAYNEQFFGPGTRLTVL.